The rows below give T cell receptor beta chains drawn from one sample of a study of blood T cell repertoires in COVID-19. Repertoires were generated with immunoSEQ multiplex PCR, while TCRdb's copy carries only in-frame clones and drops some. The table has some 200,000 clones, over 75% seen once. Sequencing input: peripheral blood. These receptor sequences come from a man aged 35 to 55 with active or convalescent COVID-19. The CDR3 runs from the conserved cysteine through the conserved F or W. A D gene is named only where the DNA matches it firmly. Not all rows give a size; the values are once, few, many and, for expanded clones, a class.

-,-,TRBJ2-1,TRBV6-2/TRBV6-3,TGTGCCAGCAGTTACTTCGGGTCGGGGTCCTACAATGAGCAGTTCTTC,CASSYFGSGSYNEQFF
TRBD1,-,TRBJ1-1,TRBV7-8,TGTGCCAGCAGCTTATTGACAGGGGAGTACACTGAAGCTTTCTTT,CASSLLTGEYTEAFF
TRBD2,-,TRBJ2-7,TRBV30,TGTGCCTGGAGTGAAGGAACCGGGAGGAACGAGCAGTACTTC,CAWSEGTGRNEQYF
-,-,TRBJ2-1,TRBV24-1,TGTGCCACCAGTGACCCGACAAGGAATGAGCAGTTCTTC,CATSDPTRNEQFF
-,once,TRBJ1-2,TRBV4-1,TGCGCCAGCAGCCTAAAATCTGGGGCCTATGGCTACACCTTC,CASSLKSGAYGYTF
TRBD1,-,TRBJ1-2,TRBV18,TGTGCCAGCTCACCACGGGACAGGGGGTTTGGCTACACCTTC,CASSPRDRGFGYTF
-,-,TRBJ2-2,TRBV11-2,TGTGCCAGCACCTTTCGGGGGGCGCAACTCGGGGAGCTGTTTTTT,CASTFRGAQLGELFF
-,-,TRBJ2-3,TRBV7-6,TGTGCCAGCAGCCCCACATTAGGACAGCTACGCACAGATACGCAGTATTTT,CASSPTLGQLRTDTQYF
TRBD2,-,TRBJ2-1,TRBV19,TGTGCCAGTAGTCGGGCTAGCGGGGGGCACAATGAGCAGTTCTTC,CASSRASGGHNEQFF
TRBD1,-,TRBJ2-2,TRBV19,TGTGCCACCGGGACAGGGCTTAACACCGGGGAGCTGTTTTTT,CATGTGLNTGELFF
-,-,TRBJ1-1,TRBV11-2,TGTGCCAGCAGCTTAGGAGCGCAAACTGAAGCTTTCTTT,CASSLGAQTEAFF
-,-,TRBJ1-2,TRBV27,TGTGCCAGCAGTTTAAGTCGGGGAGGAAACTATGGCTACACCTTC,CASSLSRGGNYGYTF
-,-,TRBJ1-2,TRBV5-6,TGTGCCAGCAGCTTGGAGGGGTCAGGGGCACGTGGCTACACCTTC,CASSLEGSGARGYTF
TRBD1,-,TRBJ1-5,TRBV5-5,TGTGCCAGCAGCTACAGGGGAGATTATAGCAATCAGCCCCAGCATTTT,CASSYRGDYSNQPQHF
-,-,TRBJ1-5,TRBV27,TGTGCCAGCAGTTTACCAGGGCCCAATCAGCCCCAGCATTTT,CASSLPGPNQPQHF
TRBD1,once,TRBJ1-1,TRBV11-2,TGTGCCAGCAGCTTAGTCGGTAGGGGGCTCACTGAAGCTTTCTTT,CASSLVGRGLTEAFF
TRBD2,-,TRBJ2-3,TRBV4-2,TGTGCCAGCAGCCGTACAGGGACTAGCGGGGGAGATACGCAGTATTTT,CASSRTGTSGGDTQYF
-,once,TRBJ2-5,TRBV15,TGTGCCACCAGCAGAGATCGGGACTTCCAAGAGACCCAGTACTTC,CATSRDRDFQETQYF
TRBD1,-,TRBJ2-7,TRBV4-1,TGCGCCAGCAGCCAAGCTCCGGGACAGGGCCTATACGAGCAGTACTTC,CASSQAPGQGLYEQYF
TRBD1,-,TRBJ2-1,TRBV2,TGTGCCAGCAGTCAGCGGGGACAGGGTAAAAATGAGCAGTTCTTC,CASSQRGQGKNEQFF
-,-,TRBJ1-2,TRBV2,TGTGCCAGCACTTCCGGGGGGAACTATGGCTACACCTTC,CASTSGGNYGYTF
-,many,TRBJ2-1,TRBV2,TGTGCCAGCAGTCCCATGATCGGTGAGCAGTTCTTC,CASSPMIGEQFF
TRBD2,-,TRBJ2-5,TRBV7-9,TGTGCCAGCAGCTCCCTGGGACTAGCACAAGAGACCCAGTACTTC,CASSSLGLAQETQYF
-,-,TRBJ1-1,TRBV6-6,TGTGCCAGCAGTAGCCCGACAACGAACACTGAAGCTTTCTTT,CASSSPTTNTEAFF
TRBD1,-,TRBJ2-7,TRBV23-1,TGCGCCAGCAGTCAATCGTGGACTCGGACAGGGTGTACCTACGAGCAGTACTTC,CASSQSWTRTGCTYEQYF
-,-,TRBJ2-5,TRBV5-1,TGCGCCAGCAGCTTGGGGGCAGGGGTGGAGACCCAGTACTTC,CASSLGAGVETQYF
TRBD1,-,TRBJ1-4,TRBV7-8,TGTGCCAGCGCAGCGGACAGGGGGCGGACAACTAATGAAAAACTGTTTTTT,CASAADRGRTTNEKLFF
TRBD2,-,TRBJ2-5,TRBV7-9,TGTGCCAGCACCCTAGCGGGGGAACGAACCCAGTACTTC,CASTLAGERTQYF
-,-,TRBJ2-4,TRBV2,TGTGCCAGCAGTGAAGATCAAGGCGGGCTAGCCAAAAACATTCAGTACTTC,CASSEDQGGLAKNIQYF
-,-,TRBJ1-2,TRBV28,TGTGCCAGCAGTTTATGGGGCAGGGATAACTATGGCTACACCTTC,CASSLWGRDNYGYTF
-,few,TRBJ2-3,TRBV6-5,TGTGCCAGCAGTTACTCGGAGCTGGGGGCAACAGATACGCAGTATTTT,CASSYSELGATDTQYF
TRBD1,-,TRBJ1-3,TRBV5-1,TGCGCCAGCAGCTATGGGACAGGGCTTACTGGAAACACCATATATTTT,CASSYGTGLTGNTIYF
TRBD1,-,TRBJ1-4,TRBV30,TGTGCCTGGAGTGGGATCGACAGGGTGGCTGAAAAACTGTTTTTT,CAWSGIDRVAEKLFF
TRBD2,-,TRBJ2-3,TRBV5-1,TGCGCCAGCAGCTTGGAAGTTAGCGGGGGATACACAGATACGCAGTATTTT,CASSLEVSGGYTDTQYF
-,-,TRBJ1-5,TRBV27,TGTGCCAGCAGTTTGGGGCAGGGTCGAAGCAATCAGCCCCAGCATTTT,CASSLGQGRSNQPQHF
TRBD1,-,TRBJ1-5,TRBV7-2,TGTGCCAGCAGCTTAGGACAGGGCTCCAGTCAGCCCCAGCATTTT,CASSLGQGSSQPQHF
TRBD1,-,TRBJ1-1,TRBV4-1,TGCGCCAGCAGCCAGGACGGACAGGCTGAAGCTTTCTTT,CASSQDGQAEAFF
TRBD1,-,TRBJ2-7,TRBV6-2/TRBV6-3,TGTGCCAGCAGCCACCCCAGGACAGGCCGCTACGAGCAGTACTTC,CASSHPRTGRYEQYF
TRBD1,-,TRBJ1-1,TRBV6-1,TGTGCCAGCAGGCAACAGGGGTCGCTCACTGAAGCTTTCTTT,CASRQQGSLTEAFF
TRBD2,-,TRBJ2-5,TRBV10-3,TGTGCCATCAGTCTCGGGGGGGAGACCCAGTACTTC,CAISLGGETQYF
TRBD2,-,TRBJ2-5,TRBV4-1,TGCGCCAGCAGCCACGGACTAGCGGGGGTCCAAGAGACCCAGTACTTC,CASSHGLAGVQETQYF
TRBD1,-,TRBJ1-2,TRBV30,TGTGCCTGGAGGCCGACAGGGAGCTCCTATGGCTACACCTTC,CAWRPTGSSYGYTF
TRBD1,-,TRBJ2-3,TRBV7-6,TGTGCCAGCAGCGTCGGACAGGCCTACACAGATACGCAGTATTTT,CASSVGQAYTDTQYF
-,-,TRBJ1-4,TRBV30,TGTGCCTGGAGGGGGACACTAAATGAAAAACTGTTTTTT,CAWRGTLNEKLFF
TRBD1,-,TRBJ1-5,TRBV18,TGTGCCAGCTCACCTGGGACAGTAGGCAATCAGCCCCAGCATTTT,CASSPGTVGNQPQHF
TRBD2,-,TRBJ2-1,TRBV5-1,TGCGCCAGCAGCTTGAAAGGAGGACTAGCCGAGCAGTTCTTC,CASSLKGGLAEQFF
TRBD1,once,TRBJ2-7,TRBV6-5,TGTGCCAGCAAACTTACCGGGACAGGCACCCTCGAGCAGTACTTC,CASKLTGTGTLEQYF
-,-,TRBJ1-3,TRBV10-3,TGTGCCACCAGCCCGGGGCAGGGGCTCGGAAACACCATATATTTT,CATSPGQGLGNTIYF
TRBD2,-,TRBJ2-3,TRBV28,TGTGCCAGCAGTCCCCTCGCGGGGGGCGCAGATACGCAGTATTTT,CASSPLAGGADTQYF